This T cell receptor beta chain was sequenced during a study of radiotherapy plus CTLA-4 blockade in lung cancer. Study background: For 15% to 20% of patients, objective responses occurred, and roughly 31% had disease control.

Judged by abundance, this clone is large. Its antigen is as yet unknown. Other DNA sequences within the sample encode an identical CDR3. TCRdb keeps only in-frame clones here, not all; method: immunoSEQ multiplex PCR. The sample records 9,500 to 15,000 clones, approximately 79% being singletons. The CDR3 sequence is 12 residues long. The V gene lost 0 bases and the J gene lost 4 bases, with 4 bases spanning the gap. CDR1 and CDR2 (germline): SGHDN, FVKESK. Study findings and constraints: The study found tumor-derived TCR clones expanded in blood after radiotherapy plus ipilimumab. Early shifts in blood T cell clones, with interferon-beta, reportedly predicted response best.

This rearrangement joins TRBV14 to TRBJ2-7; D is unresolved. Sequencing was performed on peripheral blood, taken from a patient treated with radiotherapy plus ipilimumab. The clonotype originates from a human donor with non-small cell lung cancer that progressed on radiotherapy plus ipilimumab. The CDR3 here is CASSQDRYEQYF. The CDR3 nucleotides read TGTGCCAGCAGCCAAGATAGGTACGAGCAGTACTTC.